This T cell receptor beta chain was documented in a study of shared clonotypes between healthy human individuals. For the study at large: The study used three CD4 naive, three CD4 memory, two CD8 naive and one CD8 memory plate per donor.

The V gene lost 4 bases and the J gene lost 2 bases, with 11 bases spanning the gap. The length of the CDR3 is 14 residues. The germline V gene has CDR1 MNHEY and CDR2 SMNVEV (reference sequence). Sorted subsets were amplified in replicate PCRs using 200 ng DNA, about 30,000 T cell genomes. Profiled with immunoSEQ multiplex PCR; TCRdb holds only in-frame clones, not every one. Of around 700,000 clones listed, about three quarters are singletons. The TCR was taken from a woman in her twenties or thirties in good health. The sample comprised memory CD4+ T cells sorted from blood. Indicated subset: CD45RA-negative fraction. The J gene is TRBJ1-1, the V gene TRBV27, with D hard to call. CDR3 protein: CASSSWPFNTEAFF. The CDR3 nucleotides read TGTGCCAGCAGTTCGTGGCCCTTTAACACTGAAGCTTTCTTT.